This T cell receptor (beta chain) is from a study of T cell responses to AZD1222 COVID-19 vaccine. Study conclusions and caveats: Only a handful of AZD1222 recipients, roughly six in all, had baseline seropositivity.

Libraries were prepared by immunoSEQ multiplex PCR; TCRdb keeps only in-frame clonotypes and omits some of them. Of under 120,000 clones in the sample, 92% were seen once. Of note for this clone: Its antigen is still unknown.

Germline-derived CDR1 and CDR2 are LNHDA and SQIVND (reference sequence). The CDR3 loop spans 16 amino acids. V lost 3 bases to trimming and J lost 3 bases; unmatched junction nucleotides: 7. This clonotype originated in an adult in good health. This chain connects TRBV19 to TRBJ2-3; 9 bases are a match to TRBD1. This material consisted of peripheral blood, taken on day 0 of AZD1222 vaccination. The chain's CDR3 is CASSIVRGQGTDTQYF. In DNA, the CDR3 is TGTGCCAGTAGTATCGTTCGGGGACAGGGAACAGATACGCAGTATTTT.